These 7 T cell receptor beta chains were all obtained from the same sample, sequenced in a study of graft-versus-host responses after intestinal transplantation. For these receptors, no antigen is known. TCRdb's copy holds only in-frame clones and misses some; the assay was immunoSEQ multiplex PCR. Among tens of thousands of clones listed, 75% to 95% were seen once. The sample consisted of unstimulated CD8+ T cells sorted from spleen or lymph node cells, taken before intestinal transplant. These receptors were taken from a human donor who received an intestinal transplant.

The CDR3 sequence: CASSVDGLAGGRETQYF. As DNA, the CDR3 is TGTGCCAGCAGCGTAGATGGGCTAGCGGGGGGGCGAGAGACCCAGTACTTC. The rearrangement joins TRBV9 to TRBJ2-5; 12 bases align to TRBD2. Germline assignment: CDR1 SGDLS and CDR2 YYNGEE. The CDR3 sequence is 17 residues long. With V trimmed by 0 bases and J by 4 bases, 7 bases remained unmatched.

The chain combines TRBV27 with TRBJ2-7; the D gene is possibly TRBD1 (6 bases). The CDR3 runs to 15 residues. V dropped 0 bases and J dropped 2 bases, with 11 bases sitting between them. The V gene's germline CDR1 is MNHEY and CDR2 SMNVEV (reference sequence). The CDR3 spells CASSLSWDNPYEQYF. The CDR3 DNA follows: TGTGCCAGCAGTTTATCGTGGGACAACCCCTACGAGCAGTACTTC.

The CDR3 DNA is TGTGCCAGCAGCTTTCGACCCCGGAGGTACGAGCAGTACTTC. This gives the protein CASSFRPRRYEQYF. The chain links TRBV7-6 to TRBJ2-7; TRBD2 is a possible D gene (5 bases). Trimming took off 3 bases at V and 4 bases at J, with 13 bases between the two ends. Germline CDR1 SGHVS, CDR2 FNYEAQ. This CDR3 contains 14 residues.

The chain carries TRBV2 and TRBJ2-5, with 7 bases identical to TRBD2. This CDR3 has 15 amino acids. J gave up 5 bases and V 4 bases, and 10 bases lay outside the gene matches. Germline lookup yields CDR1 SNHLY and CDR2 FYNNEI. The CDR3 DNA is TGTGCCAGCAGTGGGTCGGGGGGTCGGTTCGAGACCCAGTACTTC. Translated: CASSGSGGRFETQYF.

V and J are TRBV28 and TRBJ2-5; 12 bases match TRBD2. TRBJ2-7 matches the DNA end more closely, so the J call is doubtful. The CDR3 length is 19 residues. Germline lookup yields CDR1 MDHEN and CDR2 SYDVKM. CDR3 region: CASSLSPQTSGRLAYEQYF. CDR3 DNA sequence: TGTGCCAGCAGTTTATCCCCCCAGACTAGCGGGAGACTAGCCTACGAGCAGTACTTC.

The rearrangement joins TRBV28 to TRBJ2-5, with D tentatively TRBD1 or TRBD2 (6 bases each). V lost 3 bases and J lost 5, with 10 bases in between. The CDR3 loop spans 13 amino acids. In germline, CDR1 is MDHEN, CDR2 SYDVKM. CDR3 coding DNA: TGTGCCAGCAGTTTCGGGGGCTGGGAGACCCAGTACTTC. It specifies CASSFGGWETQYF.

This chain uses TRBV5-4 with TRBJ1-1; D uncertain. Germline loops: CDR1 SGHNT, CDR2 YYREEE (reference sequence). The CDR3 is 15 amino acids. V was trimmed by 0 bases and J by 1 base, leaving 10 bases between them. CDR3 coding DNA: TGTGCCAGCAGCTTGGGGGCGGCGGGGAACACTGAAGCTTTCTTT. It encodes CASSLGAAGNTEAFF.